Following are 13 T cell receptor beta chains from one sample sequenced in a study of blood T cell repertoires in COVID-19. Method: immunoSEQ multiplex PCR; TCRdb's copy keeps in-frame clones and lacks some. The table shows about 390,000 clones, with over 75% occurring only once. Sequencing was performed on peripheral blood. The receptors here all came from a woman aged 55-70 years with COVID-19, enrolled during active disease.

The V and J genes are TRBV6-6 and TRBJ1-5; D is ambiguous. CDR3 length: 17 amino acids. Germline CDR1 and CDR2: MNHNY and SVGAGI (reference sequence). V shed 6 bases and J shed 3 bases, with 21 bases lying between them. The chain's CDR3 is CASSRLPPAGVNQPQHF. CDR3 in DNA: TGTGCCAGCAGCCGACTACCCCCTGCGGGTGTCAATCAGCCCCAGCATTTT.

The CDR3 loop is CASSSQGGMRNTEAFF. The CDR3 DNA reads TGTGCCAGCAGCTCCCAAGGGGGTATGAGGAACACTGAAGCTTTCTTT. J is TRBJ1-1 and V is TRBV7-2; maybe TRBD1 (6 bases). Trimming stripped 4 bases from V and 1 base from J, with 16 bases between. Germline V lookup: CDR1 SGHTA, CDR2 FQGNSA. The CDR3 totals 16 residues.

The V and J genes are TRBV6-6 and TRBJ1-1; 9 bases map to TRBD1. Germline V gene data show CDR1 as MNHNY and CDR2 as SVGAGI (reference sequence). Trimming at V came to 6 bases and at J to 6 bases, leaving 2 bases not matched to a gene. The CDR3 length is 12 residues. CDR3 coding DNA: TGTGCCAGCAGGGGACAGGGTTCTGAAGCTTTCTTT. This gives the protein CASRGQGSEAFF.

The chain employs TRBV4-1 and TRBJ1-1; D is possibly TRBD1 (6 bases). V gave up 0 bases and J gave up 1 base, with 9 bases separating them. Germline CDR1 is MGHRA and CDR2 is YSYEKL. CDR3 length: 15 amino acids. The CDR3 loop reads CASSQEGAANTEAFF. The CDR3 bases are TGCGCCAGCAGCCAAGAGGGGGCAGCGAACACTGAAGCTTTCTTT.

The rearrangement links TRBV6-5 to TRBJ2-5, with D possibly TRBD2 on 6 matching bases. This CDR3 has 15 amino acids. Germline assignment: CDR1 MNHEY and CDR2 SVGAGI. V lost 2 bases, J lost 1 base, and 11 bases lay in between. CDR3: CASSYLPGGQETQYF. DNA of the CDR3: TGTGCCAGCAGTTACCTCCCCGGGGGCCAAGAGACCCAGTACTTC.

The genes are TRBV5-1 and TRBJ2-2; 7 nucleotides align to TRBD2. This CDR3 is built from 16 residues. The J segment lost 2 bases and the V segment lost 1 base, leaving 5 bases of the junction unmatched. The germline gives CDR1 SGHRS, CDR2 YFSETQ. DNA for the CDR3: TGCGCCAGCAGCTTGAACCCTAGCGGAAACACCGGGGAGCTGTTTTTT. Translating it yields CASSLNPSGNTGELFF.

V gene TRBV6-5 combines with J gene TRBJ1-1; 8 positions agree with TRBD1. Germline values: CDR1 MNHEY, CDR2 SVGAGI. Trimming took 5 bases from V and 3 from J; bases not matched to a gene: 8. The CDR3 totals 15 residues. CDR3 in amino acids: CASSSKGRGHTEAFF. The CDR3 nucleotides read TGTGCCAGCAGTAGTAAGGGCAGGGGGCACACTGAAGCTTTCTTT.

The rearrangement links TRBV7-6 to TRBJ2-1, with 16 bases aligning to TRBD2. The germline gives CDR1 SGHVS, CDR2 FNYEAQ. The CDR3 sequence is 17 residues long. V lost 5 bases to trimming and J lost 9 bases; unmatched junction nucleotides: 10. CDR3 bases: TGTGCCAGCAGCATAACCGGGACTAGCGGGGGGGTTGTTGAGCAGTTCTTC. Translating gives CASSITGTSGGVVEQFF.

V is TRBV30 and J is TRBJ1-4; 8 bases map to TRBD1. V gave up 7 bases and J gave up 5 bases; unmatched junction bases: 9. Germline V gene sequence: CDR1 GTSNPN, CDR2 SVGIG (reference sequence). The CDR3 is 14 residues long. The CDR3 region has the DNA TGTGCCTCCTCTCCGGGACAGGTGAATGAAAAACTGTTTTTT. This codes for CASSPGQVNEKLFF.

The rearrangement uses TRBV5-1 and TRBJ2-4, with TRBD1 matching over 9 bases. The V segment lost 2 bases and the J segment 1 base; nucleotides outside the gene matches: 4. The V gene's germline CDR1 is SGHRS and CDR2 YFSETQ. This CDR3 has 16 amino acids. The CDR3 sequence: CASSLGDRVAKNIQYF. CDR3 DNA: TGCGCCAGCAGCTTAGGGGACAGGGTTGCCAAAAACATTCAGTACTTC.

Regarding this clone: This sample also contains other DNA sequences that code for the same CDR3. The rearrangement joins TRBV5-1 to TRBJ1-2, with D possibly being TRBD1 (5 bases). Trimming shortened V by 0 bases and J by 3 bases, and 6 bases separated the two germline ends. CDR3 length: 13 amino acids. Per germline, CDR1 SGHRS and CDR2 YFSETQ. The CDR3 here is CASSLAGDYGYTF. As DNA, the CDR3 is TGCGCCAGCAGCTTGGCGGGGGACTATGGCTACACCTTC.

V and J are TRBV11-2 and TRBJ2-1; TRBD2 aligns across 8 bases. This CDR3 comprises 15 residues. Germline trimming cut 3 bases from V and 6 bases from J; bases unmatched to any gene: 7. The germline CDR1 and CDR2 sequences are SGHAT and FQNNGV. For the CDR3, the DNA is TGTGCCAGCAGCTTTACCACCGGGACTAGCAATGAGCAGTTCTTC. Translated, it gives CASSFTTGTSNEQFF.

The chain joins TRBV18 to TRBJ1-3, with a tentative D call TRBD1 (5 bases). Germline V gene lookup returns CDR1 KGHSH and CDR2 LQKENI. V shed 4 bases and J shed 0 bases, with 10 bases lying between them. The CDR3 loop spans 15 amino acids. CDR3: CASSRTGTSGNTIYF. The CDR3 DNA follows: TGTGCCAGCTCACGTACAGGTACCTCTGGAAACACCATATATTTT.